These 8 T cell receptor beta chains share one sample of origin, sequenced in a study of post-analysis software for immune sequencing data (dated by TCRdb to between 2014 and 2017). What the research found in general, with its limitations: Four or five TRBV segments, including TRBV5-6, TRBV5-1 and TRBV20-1, were significantly more frequent in patients than controls.

Antigen specificity for these receptors is unknown. The library relied on PCR. For sequencing, an Illumina HiSeq 2500 was employed. To reduce PCR and sequencing biases, unique molecular identifiers were built into the TCR beta cDNA libraries. The public sequencing data were trimmed at Q25 with fastp and processed into clonotypes with MiXCR by TCRdb, which kept only in-frame beta chains. Identical CDR3 proteins give one entry, which carries the most common genes and DNA. For this sample there are roughly 570,000 distinct CDR3 sequences; around a third appear just once. The ten largest account for 4.5% to 7.5% of the sample. The sample taken for sequencing was blood. The receptors shown here come from a girl aged 2-17 years with multiple sclerosis.

The gene calls are TRBV6-6 and TRBJ2-4; either TRBD1 or TRBD2 may supply D (5 bases each). Germline V CDR1 and CDR2: MNHNY, SVGAGI (reference sequence). V shed 4 bases and J shed 0 bases, with 16 bases lying between them. The CDR3 has 17 amino acids. CDR3 protein: CASSSSGTRRAKNIQYF. The CDR3 DNA is TGTGCCAGCAGTTCTTCCGGGACCCGAAGAGCCAAAAACATTCAGTACTTC.

V usage is TRBV2 and J usage is TRBJ2-1; 16 bases agree with TRBD2. Trimming took 6 bases from V and 1 from J; bases not matched to a gene: 6. Germline lookup yields CDR1 SNHLY and CDR2 FYNNEI. The CDR3 is 18 amino acids. The CDR3 protein is CASRAGTSGGASYNEQFF. The CDR3 DNA is TGTGCCAGCAGGGCTGGGACTAGCGGGGGGGCTTCCTACAATGAGCAGTTCTTC.

Comments on this clonotype: An end of the junction does not agree with germline; a read error may underlie this. This chain uses TRBV6-5 with TRBJ2-6, with a tentative D call TRBD1 (6 bases). There are 19 residues in the CDR3. Germline CDR1 reads MNHEY; CDR2 reads SVGAGI. The CDR3 DNA is TGTGCCAGCAGATATTTGACAGGTGGCGAGAACTCTGGGGCCAACGTCCGGACTTTC. The encoded protein is CASRYLTGGENSGANVRTF.

There are many counts of this clonotype. This chain joins TRBV29-1 and TRBJ2-7, with D possibly being TRBD2 (7 bases). Trimming removed 7 bases from V and 0 bases from J, with 13 bases in between. This CDR3 is 13 amino acids long. Germline CDR1 is SQVTM and CDR2 is ANQGSEA. The CDR3, as DNA: TGCAGCGCCCTGGGAGGGGGCTCCTACGAGCAGTACTTC. Its translation is CSALGGGSYEQYF.

This clonotype was counted between two and nine times. The chain has TRBV7-2 and TRBJ1-2; unclear D gene. Trimming took 1 base from V and 3 from J, leaving 12 bases between them. The CDR3 is 15 residues long. Germline CDR1 reads SGHTA; CDR2 reads FQGNSA. As DNA, the CDR3 is TGTGCCAGCAGCTTAGGGGCCCCCGGATACTATGGCTACACCTTC. Amino acid sequence: CASSLGAPGYYGYTF.

J is TRBJ2-2 and V is TRBV27; D uncertain. Germline CDR1 reads MNHEY; CDR2 reads SMNVEV (reference sequence). This CDR3 is 14 amino acids long. V was cut by 6 bases and J by 2 bases, with 10 bases left in between. CDR3 sequence (DNA): TGTGCCAGCAGCACTTTCTTCAACACCGGGGAGCTGTTTTTT. Translation gives CASSTFFNTGELFF.

The chain employs TRBV7-2 and TRBJ2-3; no firm D call. The CDR3 spans 12 residues. V was clipped by 1 base and J by 7 bases, with 6 bases between them. CDR1 is SGHTA and CDR2 is FQGNSA in the germline V gene. The CDR3 nucleotides read TGTGCCAGCAGCTTAGAGGGCTATACGCAGTATTTT. Residues: CASSLEGYTQYF.

In its sample, this clonotype was seen a few times. V and J are TRBV18 and TRBJ2-7; D remains unclear. The CDR3 has 14 residues. Germline lookup yields CDR1 KGHSH and CDR2 LQKENI. Trimming stripped 1 base from V and 0 bases from J, with 7 bases between. The CDR3 loop reads CASSPQQNSYEQYF. CDR3 DNA: TGTGCCAGCTCACCACAGCAGAACTCCTACGAGCAGTACTTC.